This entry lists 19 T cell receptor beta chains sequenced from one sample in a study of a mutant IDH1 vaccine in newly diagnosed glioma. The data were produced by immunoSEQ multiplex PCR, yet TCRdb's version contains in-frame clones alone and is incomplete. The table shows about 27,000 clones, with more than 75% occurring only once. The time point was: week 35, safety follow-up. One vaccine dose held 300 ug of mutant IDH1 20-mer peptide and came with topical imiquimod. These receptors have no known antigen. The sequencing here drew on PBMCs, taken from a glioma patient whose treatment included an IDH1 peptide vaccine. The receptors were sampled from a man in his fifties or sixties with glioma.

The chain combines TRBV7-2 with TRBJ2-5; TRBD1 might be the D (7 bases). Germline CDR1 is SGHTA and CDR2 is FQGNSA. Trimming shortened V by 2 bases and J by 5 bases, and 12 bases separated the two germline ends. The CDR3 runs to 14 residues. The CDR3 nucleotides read TGTGCCAGCAGCTTAAAACAGGGGAGGGAGACCCAGTACTTC. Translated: CASSLKQGRETQYF.

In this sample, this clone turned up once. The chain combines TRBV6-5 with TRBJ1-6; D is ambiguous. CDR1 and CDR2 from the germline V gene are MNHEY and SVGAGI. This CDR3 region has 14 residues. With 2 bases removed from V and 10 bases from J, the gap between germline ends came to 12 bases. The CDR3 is CASSYNSAGSPLHF. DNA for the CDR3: TGTGCCAGCAGTTACAATTCAGCGGGGTCACCCCTCCACTTT.

The CDR3 sequence: CAWDSTGTDTQYF. DNA of the CDR3: TGTGCCTGGGATTCGACAGGGACAGATACGCAGTATTTT. This sequence joins TRBV30 and TRBJ2-3; 7 positions agree with TRBD1. This CDR3 comprises 13 residues. V was pared by 5 bases and J by 3 bases, with 5 bases of the junction left unmatched. Germline V gives CDR1 GTSNPN, CDR2 SVGIG (reference sequence).

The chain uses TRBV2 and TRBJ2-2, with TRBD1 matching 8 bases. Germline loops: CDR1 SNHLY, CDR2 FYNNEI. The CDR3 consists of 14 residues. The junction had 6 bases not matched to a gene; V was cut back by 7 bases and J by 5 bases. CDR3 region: CASKTGVGTGELFF. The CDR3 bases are TGTGCCAGCAAGACAGGGGTCGGAACCGGGGAGCTGTTTTTT. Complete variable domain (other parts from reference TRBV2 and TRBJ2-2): EPEVTQTPSHQVTQMGQEVILRCVPISNHLYFYWYRQILGQKVEFLVSFYNNEISEKSEIFDDQFSVERPDGSNFTLKIRSTKLEDSAMYFCASKTGVGTGELFFGEGSRLTVL.

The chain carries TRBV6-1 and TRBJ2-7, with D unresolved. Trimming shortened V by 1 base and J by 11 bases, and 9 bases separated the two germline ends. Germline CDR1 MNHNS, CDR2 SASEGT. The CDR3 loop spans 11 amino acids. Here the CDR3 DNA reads TGTGCCAGCAGTGAAGTGGAGCAAGAGTACTTC. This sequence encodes CASSEVEQEYF.

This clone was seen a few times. The CDR3 sequence: CASSLGSSGGYNEQFF. In DNA form, the CDR3 reads TGCGCCAGCAGCCTAGGCTCTAGCGGGGGGTACAATGAGCAGTTCTTC. The chain joins TRBV4-1 to TRBJ2-1; 11 bases align to TRBD2. CDR3 length equals 16 residues. V lost 4 bases, J lost 4 bases, and 6 bases stayed unmatched. Germline-derived CDR1 and CDR2 are MGHRA and YSYEKL.

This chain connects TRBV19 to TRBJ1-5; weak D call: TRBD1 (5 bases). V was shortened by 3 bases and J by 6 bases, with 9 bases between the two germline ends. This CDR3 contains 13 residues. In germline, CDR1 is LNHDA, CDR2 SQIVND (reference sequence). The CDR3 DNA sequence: TGTGCCAGTAGTATGGAGGGGTCTCAGCCCCAGCATTTT. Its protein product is CASSMEGSQPQHF.

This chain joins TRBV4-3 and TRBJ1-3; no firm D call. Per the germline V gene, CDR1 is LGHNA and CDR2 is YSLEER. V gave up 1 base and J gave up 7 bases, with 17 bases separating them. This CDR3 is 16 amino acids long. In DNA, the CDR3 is TGCGCCAGCAGCCAAGGCTTGGCCCCGGGCCTCAACACCATATATTTT. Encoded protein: CASSQGLAPGLNTIYF.

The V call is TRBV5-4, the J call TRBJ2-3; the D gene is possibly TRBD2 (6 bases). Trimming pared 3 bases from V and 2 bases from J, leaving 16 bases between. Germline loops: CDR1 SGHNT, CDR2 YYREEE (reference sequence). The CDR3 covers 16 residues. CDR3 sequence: CASSSAGTDYTDTQYF. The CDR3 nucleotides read TGTGCCAGCAGCTCCGCCGGGACTGACTACACAGATACGCAGTATTTT.

The CDR3 nucleotides read TGTGCCAGCTCACGTGGCGGGTTCTCTGAAGCTTTCTTT. Protein: CASSRGGFSEAFF. This chain uses TRBV18 with TRBJ1-1; D is unclear. In germline, CDR1 is KGHSH, CDR2 LQKENI. The CDR3 spans 13 residues. V was clipped by 4 bases and J by 6 bases, with 12 bases between them.

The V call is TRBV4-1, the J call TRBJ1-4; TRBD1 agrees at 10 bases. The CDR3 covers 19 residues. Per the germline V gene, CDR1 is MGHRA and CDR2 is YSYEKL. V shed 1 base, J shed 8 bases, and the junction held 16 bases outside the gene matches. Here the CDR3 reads CASSQVLPTGGVGWEKLFF. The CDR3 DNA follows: TGCGCCAGCAGCCAAGTCCTCCCGACAGGGGGCGTAGGGTGGGAAAAACTGTTTTTT.

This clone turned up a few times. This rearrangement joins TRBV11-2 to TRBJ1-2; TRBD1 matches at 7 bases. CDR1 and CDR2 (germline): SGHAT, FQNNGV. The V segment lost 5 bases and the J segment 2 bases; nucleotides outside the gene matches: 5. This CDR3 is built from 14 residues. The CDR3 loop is CASSLTGANYGYTF. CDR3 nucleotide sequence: TGTGCCAGCAGCCTTACAGGGGCGAACTATGGCTACACCTTC. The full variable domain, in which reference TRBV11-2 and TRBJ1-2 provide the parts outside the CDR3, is EAGVAQSPRYKIIEKRQSVAFWCNPISGHATLYWYQQILGQGPKLLIQFQNNGVVDDSQLPKDRFSAERLKGVDSTLKIQPAKLEDSAVYLCASSLTGANYGYTFGSGTRLTVV.

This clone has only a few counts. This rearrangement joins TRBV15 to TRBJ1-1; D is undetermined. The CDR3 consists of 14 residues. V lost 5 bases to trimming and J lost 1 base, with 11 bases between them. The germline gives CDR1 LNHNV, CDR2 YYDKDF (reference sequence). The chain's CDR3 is CATSPTPGNTEAFF. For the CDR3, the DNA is TGTGCCACCAGCCCCACTCCGGGGAACACTGAAGCTTTCTTT.

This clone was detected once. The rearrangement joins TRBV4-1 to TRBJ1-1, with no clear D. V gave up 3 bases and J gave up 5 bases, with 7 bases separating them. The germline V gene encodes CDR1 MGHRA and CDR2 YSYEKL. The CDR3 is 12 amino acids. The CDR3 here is CASSQGTTEAFF. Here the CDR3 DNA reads TGCGCCAGCAGCCAGGGTACGACTGAAGCTTTCTTT.

The CDR3 bases are TGTGCCAGCAGGAAAAGCCGGGAGTTGGACCAGCCCCAGCATTTT. It encodes CASRKSRELDQPQHF. The chain employs TRBV28 and TRBJ1-5; D gene uncertain. CDR1 is MDHEN, CDR2 SYDVKM, per germline. CDR3 length equals 15 residues. V was shortened by 6 bases and J by 7 bases, with 19 bases between the two germline ends.

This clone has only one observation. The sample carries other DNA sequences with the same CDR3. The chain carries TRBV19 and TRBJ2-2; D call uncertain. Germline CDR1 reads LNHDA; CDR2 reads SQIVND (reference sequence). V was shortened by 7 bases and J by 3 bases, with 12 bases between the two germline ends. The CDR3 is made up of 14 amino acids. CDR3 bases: TGTGCCAGTAATCTGGGTTCGGACACCGGGGAGCTGTTTTTT. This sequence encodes CASNLGSDTGELFF.

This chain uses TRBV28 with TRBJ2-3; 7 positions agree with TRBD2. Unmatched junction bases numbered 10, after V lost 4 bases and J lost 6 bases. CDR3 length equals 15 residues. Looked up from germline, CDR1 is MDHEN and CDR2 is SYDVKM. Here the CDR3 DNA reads TGTGCCAGCAGTTCCCCAGGCGGGAGCGGGGATACGCAGTATTTT. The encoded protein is CASSSPGGSGDTQYF.

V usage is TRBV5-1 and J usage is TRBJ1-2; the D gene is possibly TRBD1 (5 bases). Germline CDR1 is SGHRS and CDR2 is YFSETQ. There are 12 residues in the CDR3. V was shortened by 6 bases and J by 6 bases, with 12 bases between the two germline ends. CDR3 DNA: TGCGCCAGCACAGACAGCCTGCATGGCTACACCTTC. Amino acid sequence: CASTDSLHGYTF. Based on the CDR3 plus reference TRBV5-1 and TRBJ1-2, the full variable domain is KAGVTQTPRYLIKTRGQQVTLSCSPISGHRSVSWYQQTPGQGLQFLFEYFSETQRNKGNFPGRFSGRQFSNSRSEMNVSTLELGDSALYLCASTDSLHGYTFGSGTRLTVV.

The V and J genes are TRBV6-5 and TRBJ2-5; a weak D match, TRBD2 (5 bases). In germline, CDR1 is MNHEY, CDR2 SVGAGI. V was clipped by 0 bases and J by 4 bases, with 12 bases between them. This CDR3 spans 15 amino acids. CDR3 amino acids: CASSYSGILLETQYF. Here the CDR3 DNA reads TGTGCCAGCAGTTACTCCGGGATTCTATTAGAGACCCAGTACTTC.